Below, 9 T cell receptor beta chains from the same sample are listed, as sequenced in a study of preoperative IRX-2 immunotherapy in early breast cancer. Treatment meaning: preoperative locoregional IRX-2 cytokine immunotherapy. Clones were sequenced by immunoSEQ multiplex PCR, and TCRdb holds only the in-frame ones, with some missing. The sample contains approximately 98,000 clones, 86% of which appear only once. This specimen consisted of tumor tissue, obtained after IRX-2 immunotherapy. These TCRs come from a human donor with breast cancer.

V gene TRBV19 combines with J gene TRBJ1-2, with a tentative D call TRBD1 (5 bases). The CDR3 runs to 12 residues. CDR1 and CDR2 from the germline V gene are LNHDA and SQIVND (reference sequence). The V end lost 5 bases, the J end lost 8 bases, and 12 bases lay between the germline ends. The DNA for the CDR3 is TGTGCCAGTAGTCCACAGGTGGGGGGCTACACCTTC. It specifies CASSPQVGGYTF.

This clone appeared a single time. The chain is built from TRBV18 and TRBJ1-3; TRBD1 matches at 7 bases. CDR1 and CDR2 (germline): KGHSH, LQKENI. This CDR3 is 18 amino acids long. V shed 1 base and J 0 bases; nucleotides not matched to a gene: 9. The CDR3 coding sequence is TGTGCCAGCTCACCACAACGGACAGGACTTACCTCTGGAAACACCATATATTTT. Its protein is CASSPQRTGLTSGNTIYF.

This chain uses TRBV19 with TRBJ1-1; unclear D gene. Trimming cost V 3 bases and J 11 bases, with 13 bases left between them. Per the germline V gene, CDR1 is LNHDA and CDR2 is SQIVND (reference sequence). This CDR3 comprises 12 residues. CDR3 in DNA: TGTGCCAGTAGTATCGGAGGGATCCATGCTTTCTTT. Its translation: CASSIGGIHAFF.

The V gene is TRBV15, the J gene TRBJ2-1, with 7 bases that match TRBD2. J gave up 1 base and V 5 bases, and 8 bases lay outside the gene matches. CDR1 is LNHNV and CDR2 is YYDKDF in the germline V gene (reference sequence). CDR3 length equals 16 residues. The DNA of the CDR3 is TGTGCCACCAGCGGTCTTGGCGGGAGTTCCTACAATGAGCAGTTCTTC. This translates into CATSGLGGSSYNEQFF.

This chain links TRBV5-1 with TRBJ2-1; 14 positions match TRBD2. CDR3 length: 18 amino acids. CDR1 is SGHRS, CDR2 YFSETQ, per germline. Unmatched junction bases numbered 5, after V lost 3 bases and J lost 0 bases. The CDR3 is CASSSRGLAGDSYNEQFF. CDR3 nucleotides: TGCGCCAGCAGCTCCCGGGGACTAGCGGGGGACTCCTACAATGAGCAGTTCTTC.

Written as DNA, the CDR3 is TGTGCCAGCAGCTCAGACCAGGGGGCGATCGGAAACACCATATATTTT. It yields the protein CASSSDQGAIGNTIYF. This sequence joins TRBV7-7 and TRBJ1-3, with 8 bases matching TRBD1. Germline V gene sequence: CDR1 SSHAT, CDR2 FNYEAQ (reference sequence). CDR3 length: 16 amino acids. After removal of 4 bases from V and 4 bases from J, the junction contained 9 bases not matched to a gene.

This chain links TRBV5-1 with TRBJ2-1; the D gene could be TRBD1 or TRBD2 (5 bases each). V gave up 4 bases and J gave up 5 bases, with 13 bases separating them. The CDR3 has 14 amino acids. Germline V gene sequence: CDR1 SGHRS, CDR2 YFSETQ. Written as DNA, the CDR3 is TGCGCCAGCAGCGCCGGGACCCCCGACAATGAGCAGTTCTTC. Encoded protein: CASSAGTPDNEQFF.

In this sample, this clone turned up a few times. The gene calls are TRBV1 and TRBJ1-1; TRBD1 is the table's D call and was not checked against the DNA. TRBV1 is tagged as a pseudogene. The CDR3 is 16 residues long. The CDR3 spells CASSQTGQSWETEAFF. For the CDR3, the DNA is TGCGCCAGCAGCCAAACCGGACAGTCGTGGGAGACTGAAGCTTTCTTT.

The chain joins TRBV25-1 to TRBJ1-1; D is unresolved. The CDR3 contains 15 residues. Per the germline V gene, CDR1 is MGHDK and CDR2 is SYGVNS. V was clipped by 2 bases and J by 1 base, with 11 bases between them. The CDR3 DNA reads TGTGCCAGCAGTGAAGATGCGACACCGAACACTGAAGCTTTCTTT. The encoded protein is CASSEDATPNTEAFF.